These 7 T cell receptor beta chains were all obtained from the same sample, sequenced in a study of blood T cell repertoires in COVID-19. This table comes from immunoSEQ multiplex PCR, and its TCRdb copy is limited to in-frame clones, with some not included. The table lists roughly 520,000 clones, 88% of them singletons, with 1.8% in the top ten. The sequencing sample was made of PBMCs or T cells enriched from blood (not recorded which). Receptor source: a woman in her forties who had recovered from COVID-19.

This clone turned up a few times. The chain employs TRBV11-2 and TRBJ1-2; 7 nucleotides match TRBD1. This CDR3 is 13 amino acids long. Germline V lookup: CDR1 SGHAT, CDR2 FQNNGV. V shed 5 bases and J 7 bases; nucleotides not matched to a gene: 7. CDR3 loop: CASSADRVSGYTF. The CDR3 nucleotides read TGTGCCAGCAGCGCCGACAGGGTCTCTGGCTACACCTTC. Full variable domain (outside the CDR3, taken from reference TRBV11-2 and TRBJ1-2): EAGVAQSPRYKIIEKRQSVAFWCNPISGHATLYWYQQILGQGPKLLIQFQNNGVVDDSQLPKDRFSAERLKGVDSTLKIQPAKLEDSAVYLCASSADRVSGYTFGSGTRLTVV.

The gene calls are TRBV11-3 and TRBJ2-5; the D gene is possibly TRBD2 (6 bases). Germline assignment: CDR1 SGHNT and CDR2 YENEEA. This CDR3 comprises 16 residues. The ends were cut back, 1 base at V and 5 bases at J, with 17 bases in the middle. CDR3 sequence (DNA): TGTGCCAGCAGCTTAGGGGCAGGGAGGATACAGGAGACCCAGTACTTC. As protein: CASSLGAGRIQETQYF.

The chain has TRBV28 and TRBJ1-5; perhaps TRBD1 as D (5 bases). Germline assignment: CDR1 MDHEN and CDR2 SYDVKM. CDR3 length: 16 residues. V lost 5 bases and J lost 0, with 14 bases in between. This CDR3 reads CASSTIGQGSNQPQHF. The DNA of the CDR3 is TGTGCCAGCAGTACCATTGGGCAGGGTAGCAATCAGCCCCAGCATTTT.

J is TRBJ1-1 and V is TRBV5-5, with D maybe TRBD1 (5 bases). The CDR3 has 15 amino acids. Germline CDR1 is SGHKS and CDR2 is YYEKEE (reference sequence). V was shortened by 4 bases and J by 2 bases, with 15 bases between the two germline ends. CDR3 sequence reads: CASSLPGLINTEAFF. The CDR3 region has the DNA TGTGCCAGCAGCCTCCCGGGACTTATAAACACTGAAGCTTTCTTT.

The gene calls are TRBV14 and TRBJ2-1, with 11 bases fitting TRBD2. V dropped 5 bases and J dropped 0; count of bases not matched to a gene: 9. Germline CDR1 is SGHDN and CDR2 is FVKESK. The length of the CDR3 is 18 residues. Here the CDR3 reads CASSGRLAGLSSYNEQFF. CDR3 coding DNA: TGTGCCAGCAGCGGGAGACTAGCGGGATTAAGCTCCTACAATGAGCAGTTCTTC.

This clone was seen a single time. The J gene is TRBJ1-4, the V gene TRBV7-2, with D possibly matching TRBD1 (5 bases). Germline values: CDR1 SGHTA, CDR2 FQGNSA. This CDR3 spans 16 amino acids. V lost 0 bases and J 2 bases, leaving 10 bases between the germline ends. The CDR3 protein is CASSLAWGVTNEKLFF. The CDR3 bases are TGTGCCAGCAGCTTAGCGTGGGGGGTTACTAATGAAAAACTGTTTTTT. Combining the CDR3 with reference TRBV7-2 and TRBJ1-4 gives the whole variable domain GAGVSQSPSNKVTEKGKDVELRCDPISGHTALYWYRQSLGQGLEFLIYFQGNSAPDKSGLPSDRFSAERTGGSVSTLTIQRTQQEDSAVYLCASSLAWGVTNEKLFFGSGTQLSVL.

The chain carries TRBV6-2 or TRBV6-3 and TRBJ2-7, with 10 bases identical to TRBD2. Trimming removed 2 bases from V and 0 bases from J; junction bases left unmatched: 7. This CDR3 contains 17 residues. From germline, CDR1 is MNHEY and CDR2 SVGEGT. The CDR3 coding sequence is TGTGCCAGCAGTTACCCTACTAGCGGGATATCCTCCTACGAGCAGTACTTC. Translating gives CASSYPTSGISSYEQYF.